One and the same sample provided the 17 T cell receptor beta chains below, sequenced in a study of blood T cell repertoires in COVID-19. The table came from immunoSEQ multiplex PCR; TCRdb's copy has only in-frame clones and leaves some out. The sample includes 200,000 to 250,000 clones, approximately 88% seen only once; the top ten take around 6.3%. Sequencing used peripheral blood. The receptor source for this set is a woman in her 30s with COVID-19, enrolled during active disease.

The sample holds many counts of this clone. This chain joins TRBV19 and TRBJ1-2; 8 bases fit TRBD1. Germline V lookup: CDR1 LNHDA, CDR2 SQIVND (reference sequence). This CDR3 is 11 amino acids long. J was trimmed by 3 bases and V by 9 bases; bases with no gene match: 0. As DNA, the CDR3 is TGTGCCAGCAGGGGGCACTATGGCTACACCTTC. Protein: CASRGHYGYTF.

CDR3 nucleotide sequence: TGTGCCAGCAGCATCGGACAGGGGGCCGGCGGGGAGCTGTTTTTT. This codes for CASSIGQGAGGELFF. V gene TRBV5-4 combines with J gene TRBJ2-2; 11 bases are a match to TRBD1. Germline V lookup: CDR1 SGHNT, CDR2 YYREEE (reference sequence). J gave up 7 bases and V 4 bases, and 6 bases lay outside the gene matches. The CDR3 runs 15 residues.

The sample holds one count of this clone. The chain recombines TRBV6-4 with TRBJ2-7; 12 bases match TRBD2. Germline assignment: CDR1 MRHNA and CDR2 SNTAGT. V trimming: 6 bases; J trimming: 2 bases; junction bases outside the gene matches: 5. The CDR3 consists of 15 residues. DNA for the CDR3: TGTGCCAGCAGCTCGGGACTAGCGGGTACCTACGAGCAGTACGTC. Its translation is CASSSGLAGTYEQYV.

This chain links TRBV29-1 with TRBJ2-7; D is perhaps TRBD1 (6 bases). V lost 5 bases, J lost 3 bases, and 17 bases lay in between. This CDR3 comprises 14 residues. CDR1 SQVTM and CDR2 ANQGSEA come from the germline V gene. This CDR3 reads CSVTLRTASYEQYV. As DNA, the CDR3 is TGCAGCGTTACCCTCCGGACAGCGAGCTACGAGCAGTACGTC.

The V call is TRBV5-4, the J call TRBJ1-3, with 7 bases lining up with TRBD1. CDR3 size: 14 residues. Per the germline V gene, CDR1 is SGHNT and CDR2 is YYREEE (reference sequence). Trimming removed 4 bases from V and 7 bases from J; junction bases left unmatched: 8. In DNA, the CDR3 is TGTGCCAGCAGCCACGACAGGGTGGGGAACACCATATATTTT. It specifies CASSHDRVGNTIYF.

With regard to this clone: The junction departs from germline at one end; a sequencing error may be responsible. The chain joins TRBV7-7 to TRBJ2-5; TRBD2 agrees at 7 bases. The CDR3 length is 17 residues. Germline assignment: CDR1 SSHAT and CDR2 FNYEAQ (reference sequence). CDR3 amino acids: CASSHHWPSGTEETQYF. The DNA for the CDR3 is TGTGCTAGCAGCCACCACTGGCCTAGCGGAACTGAAGAGACCCAGTACTTC. The full variable domain, completed using reference TRBV7-7 and TRBJ2-5, is GAGVSQSPRYKVTKRGQDVTLRCDPISSHATLYWYQQALGQGPEFLTYFNYEAQPDKSGLPSDRFSAERPEGSISTLTIQRTEQRDSAMYRCASSHHWPSGTEETQYFGPGTRLLVL.

The J gene is TRBJ1-2, the V gene TRBV11-3; 9 bases map to TRBD1. The CDR3 totals 16 residues. Germline loops: CDR1 SGHNT, CDR2 YENEEA. After removal of 2 bases from V and 4 bases from J, the junction contained 8 bases not matched to a gene. The CDR3 nucleotides read TGTGCCAGCAGCTTATGGACAGGGGTCTTGGGCTATGGCTACACCTTC. Protein product: CASSLWTGVLGYGYTF.

The CDR3 DNA follows: TGTGCCAGCAGTTCACGGACAGGGGCCTTCCAAGAGACCCAGTACTTC. This sequence encodes CASSSRTGAFQETQYF. The chain couples TRBV6-6 to TRBJ2-5; 9 bases are a match to TRBD1. V lost 4 bases, J lost 1 base, and 7 bases stayed unmatched. CDR3 length: 16 amino acids. CDR1 is MNHNY and CDR2 is SVGAGI in the germline V gene (reference sequence).

The genes are TRBV2 and TRBJ1-6; TRBD1 matches at 9 bases. The germline gives CDR1 SNHLY, CDR2 FYNNEI. This CDR3 comprises 14 residues. V dropped 5 bases and J dropped 5; count of bases not matched to a gene: 1. The CDR3 reads CASSRTGDNSPLHF. Written as DNA, the CDR3 is TGTGCCAGCAGTCGGACAGGGGATAATTCACCCCTCCACTTT.

This chain connects TRBV3-1 (or the pseudogene TRBV3-2) to TRBJ1-3; D gene ambiguous. The V gene lost 4 bases and the J gene lost 3 bases, with 16 bases spanning the gap. Germline-derived CDR1 and CDR2 are LGHDT and YNNKEL (reference sequence). The CDR3 loop spans 16 amino acids. In DNA form, the CDR3 reads TGTGCCAGCAGCCTTCGGATTGCGGGTAGTGGAAACACCATATATTTT. Residues: CASSLRIAGSGNTIYF.

The chain has TRBV6-5 and TRBJ2-7, with TRBD1 matching 7 bases. Germline assignment: CDR1 MNHEY and CDR2 SVGAGI. The V and J ends lost 10 bases and 2 bases, in that order; junction bases with no gene match: 5. The CDR3 loop spans 12 amino acids. Here the CDR3 reads CAIRTGTYEQYV. The CDR3 DNA reads TGTGCCATCAGGACAGGAACCTACGAGCAGTACGTC.

This clone was seen a few times. This chain uses TRBV4-3 with TRBJ2-7; D not resolved. This CDR3 has 16 residues. Germline V CDR1 and CDR2: LGHNA, YSLEER. Trimming stripped 4 bases from V and 0 bases from J, with 16 bases between. CDR3 DNA sequence: TGCGCCAGCAGCCCACAAGGCCAGGCCGCCTCCTACGAGCAGTACTTC. Translated: CASSPQGQAASYEQYF.

The chain links TRBV19 to TRBJ2-1; TRBD2 aligns across 12 bases. Losses at the gene ends were 1 base for V and 5 bases for J; bases not matched to a gene: 9. This CDR3 comprises 18 residues. Germline V CDR1 and CDR2: LNHDA, SQIVND (reference sequence). The chain's CDR3 is CASSIAIGLAGIDNEQFF. Written as DNA, the CDR3 is TGTGCCAGTAGTATAGCCATCGGACTAGCGGGAATCGACAATGAGCAGTTCTTC.

The J gene is TRBJ2-7, the V gene TRBV27, with TRBD1 as a possible D gene (6 bases). With 5 bases removed from V and 0 bases from J, the gap between germline ends came to 17 bases. There are 16 residues in the CDR3. CDR1 is MNHEY and CDR2 is SMNVEV in the germline V gene (reference sequence). The DNA for the CDR3 is TGTGCCAGCAGTCGCGGACAGACACAAATCTCCTACGAGCAGTACGTC. Translating gives CASSRGQTQISYEQYV.

The chain links TRBV6-2 or TRBV6-3 to TRBJ2-5; the match to TRBD2 covers 9 bases. V lost 4 bases and J lost 0; bases outside the gene matches: 3. The CDR3 loop spans 15 amino acids. Germline assignment: CDR1 MNHEY and CDR2 SVGEGT. The CDR3: CASSSVAGDQETQYF. DNA of the CDR3: TGTGCCAGCAGTTCCGTAGCGGGAGACCAAGAGACCCAGTACTTC.

This clone is a singleton in its sample. One end of the junction varies from germline; a read error may be responsible. J is TRBJ1-2 and V is TRBV12-3 or TRBV12-4; 8 bases match TRBD1. The CDR3 contains 12 residues. In DNA form, the CDR3 reads TGTGCCAGCAGTTTGGGGACGGACAGGGCAAACTTC. It yields the protein CASSLGTDRANF.

The V call is TRBV10-3, the J call TRBJ2-1, with TRBD2 identical over 9 bases. The trim removed 8 bases at V and 8 bases at J, leaving 10 bases unmatched. Germline V CDR1 and CDR2: ENHRY, SYGVKD. This CDR3 spans 14 amino acids. The CDR3 loop is CAIAPGREGDEQFF. In nucleotides, the CDR3 is TGTGCCATCGCCCCGGGGCGGGAGGGAGATGAGCAGTTCTTC.